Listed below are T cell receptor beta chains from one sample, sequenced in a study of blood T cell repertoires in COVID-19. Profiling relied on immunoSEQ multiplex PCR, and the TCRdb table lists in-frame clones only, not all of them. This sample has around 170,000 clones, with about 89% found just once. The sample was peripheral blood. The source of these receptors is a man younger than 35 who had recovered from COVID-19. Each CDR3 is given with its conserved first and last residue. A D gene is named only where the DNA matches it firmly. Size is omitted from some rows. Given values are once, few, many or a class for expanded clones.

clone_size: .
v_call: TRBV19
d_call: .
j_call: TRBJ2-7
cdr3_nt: TGTGCCAGTACTTCAGGGGCGGTACCCTACGAGCAGTACTTC
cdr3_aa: CASTSGAVPYEQYF

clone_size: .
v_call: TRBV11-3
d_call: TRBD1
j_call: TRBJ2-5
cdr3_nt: TGTGCCAGCAGCGCCCGGACAGGGGTAGGAGAGACCCAGTACTTC
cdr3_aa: CASSARTGVGETQYF

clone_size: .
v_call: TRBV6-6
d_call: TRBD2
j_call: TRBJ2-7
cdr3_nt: TGTGCCAGCGCCCCTCCTAGCGGAATGTCCTACGAGCAGTACTTC
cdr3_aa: CASAPPSGMSYEQYF

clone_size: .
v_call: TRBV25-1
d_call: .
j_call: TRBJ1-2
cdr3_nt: TGTGCCACGGAGATCAACTATGGCTACACCTTC
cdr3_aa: CATEINYGYTF

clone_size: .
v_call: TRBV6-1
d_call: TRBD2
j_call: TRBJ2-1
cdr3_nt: TGTGCCAGCAGTGAAAGCGGGAGGGGAAACAATGAGCAGTTCTTC
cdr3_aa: CASSESGRGNNEQFF

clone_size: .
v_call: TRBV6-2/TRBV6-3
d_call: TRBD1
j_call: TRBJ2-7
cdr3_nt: TGTGCCAGCAGTTCCATAGACAGGGAAATTTACGAGCAGTACTTC
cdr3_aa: CASSSIDREIYEQYF

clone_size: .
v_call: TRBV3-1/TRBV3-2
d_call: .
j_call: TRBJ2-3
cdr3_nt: TGTGCCAGCAGCCCTAATAGCACAGATACGCAGTATTTT
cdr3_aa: CASSPNSTDTQYF

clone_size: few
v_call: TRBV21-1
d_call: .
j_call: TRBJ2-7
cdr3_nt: TGTGCCAGCAGCAAAGTCCGGGACAGGGGGCGCGGAGCATACGAGCAGTACTTC
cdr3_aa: CASSKVRDRGRGAYEQYF

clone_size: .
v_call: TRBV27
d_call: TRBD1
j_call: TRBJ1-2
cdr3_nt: TGTGCCAGCAGTCCGACCCACAGGGGCGTCTCAAACTATGGCTACACCTTC
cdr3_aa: CASSPTHRGVSNYGYTF

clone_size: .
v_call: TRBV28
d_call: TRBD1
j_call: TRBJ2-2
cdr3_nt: TGTGCCAGCAGTCCCGGGACAGGGGAGTCCGGGGAGCTGTTTTTT
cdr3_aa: CASSPGTGESGELFF

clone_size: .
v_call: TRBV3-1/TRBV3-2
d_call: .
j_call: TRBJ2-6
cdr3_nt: TGTGCCAGCAGCCGTTTAGCCGGGGCCAACGTCCTGACTTTC
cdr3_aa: CASSRLAGANVLTF

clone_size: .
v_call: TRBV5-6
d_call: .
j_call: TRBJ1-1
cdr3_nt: TGTGCCAGCAGCTTATCAGGGCCCACTGAAGCTTTCTTT
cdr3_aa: CASSLSGPTEAFF

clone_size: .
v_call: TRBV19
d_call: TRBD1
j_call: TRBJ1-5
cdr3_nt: TGTGCCAGTAGTAGGGGTCGCAGGGGGGTGAATTTGGGGAGCAATCAGCCCCAGCATTTT
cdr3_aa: CASSRGRRGVNLGSNQPQHF

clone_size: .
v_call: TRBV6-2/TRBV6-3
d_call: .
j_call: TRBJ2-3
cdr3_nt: TGTGCCAGCAGTTGGGGCAGGGGAGGGGATACGCAGTATTTT
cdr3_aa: CASSWGRGGDTQYF

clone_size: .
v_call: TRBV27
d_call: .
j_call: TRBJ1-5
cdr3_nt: TGTGCCAGCAGTCGGGGGACCGGGAGCAATCAGCCCCAGCATTTT
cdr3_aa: CASSRGTGSNQPQHF

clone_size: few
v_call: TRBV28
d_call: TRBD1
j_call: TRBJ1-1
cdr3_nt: TGTGCCAGCAGGTCCGGGACAGGGTGGACTGAAGCTTTCTTT
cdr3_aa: CASRSGTGWTEAFF

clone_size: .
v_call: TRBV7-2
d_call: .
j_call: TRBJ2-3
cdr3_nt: TGTGCCAGCAGCCTAAGCACAGATACGCAGTATTTT
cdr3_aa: CASSLSTDTQYF

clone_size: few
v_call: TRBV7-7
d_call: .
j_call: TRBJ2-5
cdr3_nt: TGTGCTAGCAGCTTAGACGGGTTCCAAGAGACCCAGTACTTC
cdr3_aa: CASSLDGFQETQYF

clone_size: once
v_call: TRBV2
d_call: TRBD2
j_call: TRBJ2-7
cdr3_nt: TGTGCCAGCAGTGAGGGCCTTACTAGCGGAGCTGCCTACGAGCAGTACTTC
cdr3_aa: CASSEGLTSGAAYEQYF

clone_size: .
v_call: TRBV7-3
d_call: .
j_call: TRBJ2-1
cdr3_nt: TGTGCCAGCAGCTTTCTAGCGTCTTCCTACAATGAGCAGTTCTTC
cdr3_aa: CASSFLASSYNEQFF

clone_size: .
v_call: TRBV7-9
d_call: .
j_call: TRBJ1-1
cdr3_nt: TGTGCCAGCAGCTCGCCCGGACAAGCGGGCACTGAAGCTTTCTTT
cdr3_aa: CASSSPGQAGTEAFF

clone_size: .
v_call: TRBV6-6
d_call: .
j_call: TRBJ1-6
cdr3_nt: TGTGCCAGCAGCCGTGAGCAGGGCTGGAATTCACCCCTCCACTTT
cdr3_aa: CASSREQGWNSPLHF

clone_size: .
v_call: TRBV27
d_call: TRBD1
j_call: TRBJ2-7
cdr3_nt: TGTGCCAGCAGTCCCCGGCTGGTGGGACAGCAAGCCTACGAGCAGTACTTC
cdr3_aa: CASSPRLVGQQAYEQYF

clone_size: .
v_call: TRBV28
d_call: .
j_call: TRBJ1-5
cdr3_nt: TGTGCCAGCAGTTCGCAGGGGACAAAGCCCCAGCATTTT
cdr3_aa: CASSSQGTKPQHF

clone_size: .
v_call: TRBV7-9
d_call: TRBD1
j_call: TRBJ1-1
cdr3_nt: TGTGCCAGCAGAGTCCAGGGGGGATCTGAAGCTTTCTTT
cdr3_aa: CASRVQGGSEAFF

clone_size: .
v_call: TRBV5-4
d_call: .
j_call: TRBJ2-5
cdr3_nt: TGTGCCAGCAGTCGACCCATCGGGGGAGTAGAGACCCAGTACTTC
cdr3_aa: CASSRPIGGVETQYF

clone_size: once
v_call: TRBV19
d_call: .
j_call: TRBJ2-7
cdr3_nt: TGTGTGAGACTGACGCCGGGTTACGAGCAGTACTTC
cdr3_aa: CVRLTPGYEQYF

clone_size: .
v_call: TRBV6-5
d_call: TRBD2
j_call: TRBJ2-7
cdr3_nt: TGTGCCACGAGGACTAGCGGGGTTTACGAGCAGTACTTC
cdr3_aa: CATRTSGVYEQYF

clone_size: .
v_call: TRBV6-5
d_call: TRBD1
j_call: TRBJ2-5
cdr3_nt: TGTGCCAGCAGGACCCGACAGGGGGCGGAGACCCAGTACTTC
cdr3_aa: CASRTRQGAETQYF

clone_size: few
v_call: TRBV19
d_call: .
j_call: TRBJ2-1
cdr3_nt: TGTGCCAGTAGTTCGGGGGTTTACAATGAGCAGTTCTTC
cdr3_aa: CASSSGVYNEQFF

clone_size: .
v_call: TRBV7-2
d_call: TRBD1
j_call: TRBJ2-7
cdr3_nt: TGTGCCAGCAGCCCGACCAGGGGGCTGTACGAGCAGTACTTC
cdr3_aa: CASSPTRGLYEQYF

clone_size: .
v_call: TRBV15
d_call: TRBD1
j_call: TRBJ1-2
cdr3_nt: TGTGCCACCAGCAGGGGAGAGCCAGGGGGCGCTTATGGCTACACCTTC
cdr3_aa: CATSRGEPGGAYGYTF

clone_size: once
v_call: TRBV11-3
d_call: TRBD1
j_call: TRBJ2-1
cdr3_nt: TGTGCCAGCAGCTCACAGGGCTCGCCAAGGGGGCGATACGAGCAGTTCTTC
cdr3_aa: CASSSQGSPRGRYEQFF

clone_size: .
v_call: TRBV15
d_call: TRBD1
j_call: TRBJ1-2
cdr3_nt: TGTGCCACCAGCAGACAAGGGGGCGTAACTGGCTACACCTTC
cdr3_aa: CATSRQGGVTGYTF

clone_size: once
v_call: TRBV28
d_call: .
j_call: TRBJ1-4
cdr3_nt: TGTGCCAGCAGTCCTTTGGGAGGGACCCTCTTAAATGAAAAACTGTTTTTT
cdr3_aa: CASSPLGGTLLNEKLFF

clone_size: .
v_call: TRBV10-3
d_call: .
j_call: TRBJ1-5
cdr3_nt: TGTGCCATCAGTGAGTGGCGACAGGGCAATCAGCCCCAGCATTTT
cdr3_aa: CAISEWRQGNQPQHF

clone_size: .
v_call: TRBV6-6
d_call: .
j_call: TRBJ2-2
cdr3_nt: TGTGCCAGCGGGGGAGGCGGGGAGCTGTTTTTT
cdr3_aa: CASGGGGELFF

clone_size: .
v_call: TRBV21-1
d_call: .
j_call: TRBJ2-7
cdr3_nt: TGTGCCAGCAGTCAACGTACTAGCGGGATACACTACGAGCAGTACTTC
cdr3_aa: CASSQRTSGIHYEQYF

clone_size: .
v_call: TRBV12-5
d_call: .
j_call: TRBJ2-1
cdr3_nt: TGTGCTAGTGGCAGCGGCAATGAGCAGTTCTTC
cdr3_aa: CASGSGNEQFF

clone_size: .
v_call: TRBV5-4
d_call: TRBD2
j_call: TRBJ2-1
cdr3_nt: TGTGCCAGCAGCCTCTCCCTTAGCGGGAGCTATGAGCAGTTCTTC
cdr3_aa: CASSLSLSGSYEQFF

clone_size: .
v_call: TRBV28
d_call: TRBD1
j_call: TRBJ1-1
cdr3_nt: TGTGCCAGCAGTTTATTGGGACAGGGGACTGAAGCTTTCTTT
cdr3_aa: CASSLLGQGTEAFF

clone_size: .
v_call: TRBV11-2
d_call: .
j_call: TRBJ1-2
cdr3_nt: TGTGCCAGCAGCTTAGATGGGTCAGGTGGGGGCTACACCTTC
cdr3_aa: CASSLDGSGGGYTF

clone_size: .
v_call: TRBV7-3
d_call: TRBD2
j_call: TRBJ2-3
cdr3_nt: TGTGCCAGCAGCACACCATCCGGGACTAGCGGGATGGAAGATACGCAGTATTTT
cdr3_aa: CASSTPSGTSGMEDTQYF

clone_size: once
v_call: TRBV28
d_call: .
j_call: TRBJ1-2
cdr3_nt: TGTGCCAGCAGTTTCGTCGGGTCGGGGGGCTACACCTTC
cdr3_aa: CASSFVGSGGYTF

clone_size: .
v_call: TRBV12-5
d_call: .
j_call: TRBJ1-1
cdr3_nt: TGTGCTAGTGCCCCAGGTAACACTGAAGCTTTCTTT
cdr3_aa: CASAPGNTEAFF

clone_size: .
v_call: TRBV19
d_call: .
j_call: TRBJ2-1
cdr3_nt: TGTGCCAGTAGTCCACTCTATAGCGGGACAGTGTACAATGAGCAGTTCTTC
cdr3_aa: CASSPLYSGTVYNEQFF

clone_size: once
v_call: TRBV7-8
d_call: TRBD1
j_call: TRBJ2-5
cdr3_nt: TGTGCCAGCAGCACGGACAGGAGAGAGACCCAGTACTTC
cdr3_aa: CASSTDRRETQYF